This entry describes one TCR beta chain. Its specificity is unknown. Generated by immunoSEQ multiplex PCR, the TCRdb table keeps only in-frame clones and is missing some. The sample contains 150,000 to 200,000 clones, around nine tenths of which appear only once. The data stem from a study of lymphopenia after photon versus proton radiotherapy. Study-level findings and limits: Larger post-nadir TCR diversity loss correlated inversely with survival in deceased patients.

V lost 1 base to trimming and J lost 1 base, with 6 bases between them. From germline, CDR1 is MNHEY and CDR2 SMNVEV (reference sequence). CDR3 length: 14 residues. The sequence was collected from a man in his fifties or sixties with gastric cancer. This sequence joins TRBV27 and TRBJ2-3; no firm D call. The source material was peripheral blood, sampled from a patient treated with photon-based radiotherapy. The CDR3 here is CASSLFAGTDTQYF. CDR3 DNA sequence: TGTGCCAGCAGTTTATTTGCGGGCACAGATACGCAGTATTTT.